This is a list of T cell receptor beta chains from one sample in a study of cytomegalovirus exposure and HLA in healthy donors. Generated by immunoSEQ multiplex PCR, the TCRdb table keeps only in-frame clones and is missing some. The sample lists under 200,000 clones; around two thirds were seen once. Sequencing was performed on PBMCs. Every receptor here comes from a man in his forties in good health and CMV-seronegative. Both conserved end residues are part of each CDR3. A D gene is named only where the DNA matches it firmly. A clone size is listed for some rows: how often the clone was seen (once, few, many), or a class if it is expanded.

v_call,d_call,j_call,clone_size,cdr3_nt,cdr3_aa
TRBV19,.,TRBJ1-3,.,TGTGCCACAAGGACAGAAGGAAACACCATATATTTT,CATRTEGNTIYF
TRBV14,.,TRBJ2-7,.,TGTGCCAGCAGCCCGAACGTCAGGGCCTACGAGCAGTACTTC,CASSPNVRAYEQYF
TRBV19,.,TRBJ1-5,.,TGTGCCAGTAAAGGGACGGGAGTGAGCAATCAGCCCCAGCATTTT,CASKGTGVSNQPQHF
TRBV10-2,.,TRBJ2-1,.,TGCGCCAGCGAACACGGGTGGGGCAACAATGAGCAGTTCTTC,CASEHGWGNNEQFF
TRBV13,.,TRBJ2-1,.,TGTGCCAGCAGCTCGACGGGGGGCCCCCATGAGCAGTTCTTC,CASSSTGGPHEQFF
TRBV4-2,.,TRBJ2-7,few,TGTGCCAGCAGCCAAGTCGGGGTCTCCTACGAGCAGTACTTC,CASSQVGVSYEQYF
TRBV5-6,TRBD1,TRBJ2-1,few,TGTGCCAGCAGCGCGCCCGGGACAGGGGACTACAATGAGCAGTTCTTC,CASSAPGTGDYNEQFF
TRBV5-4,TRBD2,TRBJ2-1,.,TGTGCCAGCAGCTTGGGCGCTAGCGGGAGGAACAATGAGCAGTTCTTC,CASSLGASGRNNEQFF
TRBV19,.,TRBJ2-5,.,TGTGCCAGTAGTACGCGACAGGCTCAATCCCAAGAGACCCAGTACTTC,CASSTRQAQSQETQYF
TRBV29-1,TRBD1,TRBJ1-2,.,TGCAGCGTTGGCTTTACAGGGGATGGCTACACCTTC,CSVGFTGDGYTF
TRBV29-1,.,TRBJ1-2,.,TGCAGCGGAATAGGGGCCGACTATGGCTACACCTTC,CSGIGADYGYTF
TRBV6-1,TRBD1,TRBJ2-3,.,TGTGCCAGCAGTGAAGCGCCTCCGGGACAGTCCACAGATACGCAGTATTTT,CASSEAPPGQSTDTQYF
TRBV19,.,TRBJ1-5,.,TGTGCCAGTAGTATGTCGACACCTGGCAATCAGCCCCAGCATTTT,CASSMSTPGNQPQHF
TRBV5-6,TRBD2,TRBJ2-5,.,TGTGCCAGCAGCTTTTCGGGGGGGGCAGAGACCCAGTACTTC,CASSFSGGAETQYF
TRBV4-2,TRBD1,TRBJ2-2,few,TGTGCCAGCAGCCAAGGACAGGGAGACACCGGGGAGCTGTTTTTT,CASSQGQGDTGELFF
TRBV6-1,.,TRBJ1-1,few,TGTGCCAGCAGTGAAAGCGGGATTATGACTGAAGCTTTCTTT,CASSESGIMTEAFF
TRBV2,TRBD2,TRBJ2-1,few,TGTGCCAGCAGTGATCGGGGGGGCGGTGGGAATGAGCAGTTCTTC,CASSDRGGGGNEQFF
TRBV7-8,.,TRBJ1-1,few,TGTGCCAGCACTGGGTTTGGGGCAGGGATGAACACTGAAGCTTTCTTT,CASTGFGAGMNTEAFF
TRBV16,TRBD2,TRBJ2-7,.,TGTGCCAGCAGCCAGTCCCTAGCGGGGGGCTACGAGCAGTACTTC,CASSQSLAGGYEQYF
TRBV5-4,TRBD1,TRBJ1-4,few,TGTGCCAGCAGCTTGTACGGGACAGGGAATGAAAAACTGTTTTTT,CASSLYGTGNEKLFF
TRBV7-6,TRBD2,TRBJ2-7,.,TGTGCCAGCAGCTCCGGGACTAGCGGGGACCCCTACGAGCAGTACTTC,CASSSGTSGDPYEQYF
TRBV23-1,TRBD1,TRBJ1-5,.,TGCGCCAGCAGTCAATTGGGACAGGGGCCTCATAGCAATCAGCCCCAGCATTTT,CASSQLGQGPHSNQPQHF
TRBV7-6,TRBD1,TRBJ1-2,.,TGTGCCAGCAGCCAAGGGACAGGGGACTCTGGCTACACCTTC,CASSQGTGDSGYTF
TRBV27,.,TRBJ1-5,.,TGTGCCAGCAGCCCAATGGGAGGACACAATCAGCCCCAGCATTTT,CASSPMGGHNQPQHF
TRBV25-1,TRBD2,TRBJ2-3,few,TGTGCCAGCAGGGGGAGTCTCGGGACTAGCGTCACAGATACGCAGTATTTT,CASRGSLGTSVTDTQYF
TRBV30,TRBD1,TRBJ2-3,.,TGTGCCTGGAGTGAGGGACAGGGGGCGGGAGATACGCAGTATTTT,CAWSEGQGAGDTQYF
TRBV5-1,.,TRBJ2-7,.,TGCGCCAGCAGCTTGACTTGGATGGGAGCCTACGAGCAGTACTTC,CASSLTWMGAYEQYF
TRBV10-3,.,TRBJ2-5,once,TGTGCCATCAGTGAGATCAGGGAGACCCAGTACTTC,CAISEIRETQYF
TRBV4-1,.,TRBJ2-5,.,TGCGCCAGCAGCCAACAAGGGGTAGGAGAGACCCAGTACTTC,CASSQQGVGETQYF
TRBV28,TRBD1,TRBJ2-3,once,TGTGCCAGCAGAGGGACAGCGCGCACAGATACGCAGTATTTT,CASRGTARTDTQYF
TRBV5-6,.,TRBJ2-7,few,TGTGCCAGCAGCTTAGAACAGGACGAGCAGTACTTC,CASSLEQDEQYF
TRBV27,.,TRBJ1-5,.,TGTGCCAGCAGTTTGGCTCTCAATCAGCCCCAGCATTTT,CASSLALNQPQHF
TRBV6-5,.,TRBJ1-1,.,TGTGCCAGCAGACAGGGTTACGGCACTGAAGCTTTCTTT,CASRQGYGTEAFF
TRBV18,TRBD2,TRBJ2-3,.,TGTGCCAGCTCACCCGTCTGGAGCGGGGACACAGATACGCAGTATTTT,CASSPVWSGDTDTQYF
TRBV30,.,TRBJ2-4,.,TGTGCCTGGAGTGTAAGGGGCAGGGAATCAAACATTCAGTACTTC,CAWSVRGRESNIQYF
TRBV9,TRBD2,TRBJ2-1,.,TGTGCCAGCAGCGCCATTAGCGGGAACCCCTACAATGAGCAGTTCTTC,CASSAISGNPYNEQFF
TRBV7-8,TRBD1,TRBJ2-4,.,TGTGCCAGCAGCTCGTGGGACAGCTTAGAAAACATTCAGTACTTC,CASSSWDSLENIQYF